Given below is one T cell receptor beta chain in context. The germline V gene encodes CDR1 SGHDN and CDR2 FVKESK. The CDR3 length is 15 residues. V lost 3 bases to trimming and J lost 4 bases; unmatched junction nucleotides: 4. The data derive from a study of T cell clones after liver transplantation. Looking at the study overall: Without induction therapy, subjects received standard immunosuppression until 12-24 months post-transplant.

Only in-frame clones appear in the TCRdb table, and some are missing; sequencing was by immunoSEQ multiplex PCR. This table holds roughly 60,000 clones, approximately 70% found once. This clonotype originated in a human patient who received a liver transplant. The graft donor may have given rise to some T cells. The chain has TRBV14 and TRBJ2-1; 9 bases line up with TRBD1. The sample here was CD4+ T cells from blood, taken at the approximately 16-month timepoint. CDR3 protein: CASSQDRGLYNEQFF. The CDR3 DNA sequence: TGTGCCAGCAGCCAGGACAGGGGACTATACAATGAGCAGTTCTTC. The full variable domain, with the rest looked up from reference TRBV14 and TRBJ2-1, is EAGVTQFPSHSVIEKGQTVTLRCDPISGHDNLYWYRRVMGKEIKFLLHFVKESKQDESGMPNNRFLAERTGGTYSTLKVQPAELEDSGVYFCASSQDRGLYNEQFFGPGTRLTVL.